Following are 28 T cell receptor beta chains from one sample sequenced in a study of blood T cells in healthy people across ages. The second PCR ran about 6 to 12 cycles with a sample-barcoded 5' primer and J-beta primers. From the 5' RACE reads, TCRdb called clonotypes with MiXCR, one entry per CDR3 protein. Of about 780,000 distinct CDR3 sequences in the sample, around half are singletons; the top ten hold 15% to 20%. Sequences were obtained from blood. The receptors here all came from a man older than 75 in good health.

The J gene is TRBJ1-6, the V gene TRBV14; 8 bases map to TRBD1. J was trimmed by 6 bases and V by 0 bases; bases with no gene match: 1. Per germline, CDR1 SGHDN and CDR2 FVKESK. The CDR3 length is 15 residues. CDR3 nucleotide sequence: TGTGCCAGCAGCCAAGAAACAGGGGGTAATTCACCCCTCCACTTT. This sequence encodes CASSQETGGNSPLHF.

J is TRBJ2-3 and V is TRBV20-1, with TRBD2 identical over 11 bases. The germline V gene has CDR1 DFQATT and CDR2 SNEGSKA (reference sequence). This CDR3 has 16 amino acids. Trimming at V came to 2 bases and at J to 2 bases, leaving 6 bases not matched to a gene. The chain's CDR3 is CSARLAGGLVTDTQYF. The CDR3 DNA sequence: TGCAGTGCTAGATTAGCGGGAGGGCTTGTCACAGATACGCAGTATTTT.

The rearrangement joins TRBV9 to TRBJ1-5; 8 bases agree with TRBD1. After removal of 4 bases from V and 6 bases from J, the junction contained 6 bases not matched to a gene. This CDR3 is 14 amino acids long. Per the germline V gene, CDR1 is SGDLS and CDR2 is YYNGEE. The CDR3 region has the DNA TGTGCCAGCAGCCCATGGACAGGGCCTCAGCCCCAGCATTTT. Its protein product is CASSPWTGPQPQHF.

This clonotype was seen just once. The chain recombines TRBV7-2 with TRBJ2-7, with D perhaps given as TRBD1 or TRBD2 (5 bases each). Looked up from germline, CDR1 is SGHTA and CDR2 is FQGNSA. This CDR3 is 14 amino acids long. V gave up 3 bases and J gave up 8 bases, with 17 bases separating them. The CDR3, as DNA: TGTGCCAGCAGCTTCCGGGACGACCTGTTCAAGCAGTACTTC. This encodes CASSFRDDLFKQYF.

V and J are TRBV29-1 and TRBJ2-5, with D unclear. V was cut by 5 bases and J by 2 bases, with 12 bases left in between. This CDR3 contains 13 residues. The V gene's germline CDR1 is SQVTM and CDR2 ANQGSEA. The CDR3 DNA follows: TGCAGCGTTAGAACAAGTCCTCAAGAGACCCAGTACTTC. As protein: CSVRTSPQETQYF.

Notes on this clonotype: Since a much larger clone is just one base distant, this may be a read error. The V call is TRBV24-1, the J call TRBJ2-3; D may be TRBD1 (5 bases). V lost 3 bases and J 2 bases, leaving 11 bases between the germline ends. The CDR3 runs to 15 residues. Germline values: CDR1 KGHDR, CDR2 SFDVKD. The CDR3 bases are TGTGCCACCAGTGATGCCAGGGTCTCCACAGATACGCAGTATTTT. Translated: CATSDARVSTDTQYF.

The J gene is TRBJ2-1, the V gene TRBV20-1; 9 bases map to TRBD1. Unmatched junction bases numbered 7, after V lost 6 bases and J lost 7 bases. This CDR3 spans 13 amino acids. Germline lookup yields CDR1 DFQATT and CDR2 SNEGSKA (reference sequence). CDR3 DNA sequence: TGCAGTGCCCACCGGGACAGGGTAAATGAGCAGTTCTTC. Its translation is CSAHRDRVNEQFF.

This clonotype has a handful of counts. The rearrangement uses TRBV6-6 and TRBJ1-2, with D possibly matching TRBD1 (6 bases). CDR3 length equals 13 residues. CDR1 MNHNY and CDR2 SVGAGI come from the germline V gene (reference sequence). Between the trimmed V and J ends, which lost 5 bases and 4 bases, there was a span of 11 bases. The CDR3 sequence is CASSPGQFYGYTF. The DNA for the CDR3 is TGTGCCAGCAGTCCTGGACAGTTCTATGGCTACACCTTC.

This rearrangement joins TRBV20-1 to TRBJ1-4; a weak D match, TRBD1 (5 bases). Trimming shortened V by 3 bases and J by 6 bases, and 14 bases separated the two germline ends. Germline CDR1 DFQATT, CDR2 SNEGSKA (reference sequence). The CDR3 consists of 14 residues. The CDR3 region has the DNA TGCAGTGCTAGGGGGATGAGGGGCGATGAAAAACTGTTTTTT. Residues: CSARGMRGDEKLFF.

Here the CDR3 DNA reads TGTGCCAGCAGTTTAGCCTTCGGACTAGCGGAGAACAATGAGCAGTTCTTC. It specifies CASSLAFGLAENNEQFF. The rearrangement uses TRBV12-3 or TRBV12-4 and TRBJ2-1, with 10 bases lining up with TRBD2. The CDR3 extends over 17 amino acids. J lost 5 bases, V lost 0 bases, and 7 bases had no gene match.

There are a few counts of this clonotype. This rearrangement joins TRBV5-1 to TRBJ2-7, with 7 bases that match TRBD2. CDR3 length: 14 amino acids. CDR1 and CDR2 from the germline V gene are SGHRS and YFSETQ. The trim removed 3 bases at V and 5 bases at J, leaving 8 bases unmatched. CDR3 sequence reads: CASSSERDSDEQYF. For the CDR3, the DNA is TGCGCCAGCAGCTCCGAGCGGGATTCGGACGAGCAGTACTTC. The full variable domain, in which reference TRBV5-1 and TRBJ2-7 provide the parts outside the CDR3, is KAGVTQTPRYLIKTRGQQVTLSCSPISGHRSVSWYQQTPGQGLQFLFEYFSETQRNKGNFPGRFSGRQFSNSRSEMNVSTLELGDSALYLCASSSERDSDEQYFGPGTRLTVT.

Points on this clonotype: No conserved phenylalanine or tryptophan ends this CDR3, so it is likely a read error. V usage is TRBV12-3 or TRBV12-4 and J usage is TRBJ2-7; 10 bases match TRBD1. CDR3 size: 14 residues. The trim removed 5 bases at V and 5 bases at J, leaving 6 bases unmatched. The DNA for the CDR3 is TGTGCCAGCAGTCCCAGACAGGGGGCTGACGAGCAGTACTCT. Translating it yields CASSPRQGADEQYS.

The chain uses TRBV29-1 and TRBJ2-5; 13 bases are shared with TRBD2. Germline values: CDR1 SQVTM, CDR2 ANQGSEA. The CDR3 has 14 amino acids. DNA for the CDR3: TGCTGCACCTGGGGACTAGCGGGGCGAGAGACCCAGTACTTC. It encodes CCTWGLAGRETQYF.

The chain combines TRBV6-6 with TRBJ2-5, with 13 bases aligning to TRBD2. From germline, CDR1 is MNHNY and CDR2 SVGAGI (reference sequence). The V and J ends lost 4 bases and 5 bases, in that order; junction bases with no gene match: 4. The CDR3 contains 15 residues. CDR3 DNA: TGTGCCAGCAGTTTCACTAGCGGGAGGGTTGAGACCCAGTACTTC. Protein: CASSFTSGRVETQYF.

The chain combines TRBV7-2 with TRBJ1-2; 7 bases match TRBD1. V shed 1 base, J shed 3 bases, and the junction held 8 bases outside the gene matches. This CDR3 contains 16 residues. Germline CDR1 is SGHTA and CDR2 is FQGNSA. CDR3 DNA: TGTGCCAGCAGCTTAGTCGCTCAGGGGGTTGACTATGGCTACACCTTC. Residues: CASSLVAQGVDYGYTF. Together with reference TRBV7-2 and TRBJ1-2, the CDR3 gives the full variable domain: GAGVSQSPSNKVTEKGKDVELRCDPISGHTALYWYRQSLGQGLEFLIYFQGNSAPDKSGLPSDRFSAERTGGSVSTLTIQRTQQEDSAVYLCASSLVAQGVDYGYTFGSGTRLTVV.

This clonotype was seen a few times. This chain links TRBV20-1 with TRBJ2-4; TRBD1 agrees at 7 bases. The length of the CDR3 is 16 residues. V dropped 5 bases and J dropped 3; count of bases not matched to a gene: 13. Looked up from germline, CDR1 is DFQATT and CDR2 is SNEGSKA (reference sequence). This CDR3 is CSALKPGTGDKNIQYF. CDR3 in DNA: TGCAGTGCTTTAAAACCGGGTACAGGGGACAAAAACATTCAGTACTTC.

The V and J genes are TRBV12-3 or TRBV12-4 and TRBJ2-1; TRBD2 matches 10 bases. The CDR3 is 15 amino acids. The V gene end was trimmed by 2 bases and the J gene end by 5 bases; junction bases not matched to a gene: 3. The CDR3 sequence: CASSLTAGGDNEQFF. CDR3 coding DNA: TGTGCCAGCAGTTTAACAGCGGGAGGGGACAATGAGCAGTTCTTC.

The gene calls are TRBV7-9 and TRBJ2-1, with TRBD1 matching 7 bases. This CDR3 is built from 15 residues. CDR1 and CDR2 (germline): SEHNR, FQNEAQ (reference sequence). Unmatched junction bases numbered 13, after V lost 5 bases and J lost 9 bases. CDR3 bases: TGTGCCAGCAGCCCAGAAGGGTTACAGGGGACTGAGCAGTTCTTC. Residues: CASSPEGLQGTEQFF.

A note on this clonotype: A much larger clone differs from this one at a single base, so this may be a read error. The chain recombines TRBV12-3 or TRBV12-4 with TRBJ2-5; 9 nucleotides line up with TRBD2. V shed 6 bases, J shed 5 bases, and the junction held 7 bases outside the gene matches. The CDR3 covers 14 residues. The CDR3 sequence is CASRGTSRSETQYF. In nucleotides, the CDR3 is TGTGCCAGCAGAGGGACTAGCAGGAGTGAGACCCAGTACTTC.

This clonotype was observed a few times. The chain combines TRBV20-1 with TRBJ2-3; TRBD2 matches 7 bases. The CDR3 runs to 14 residues. Germline V CDR1 and CDR2: DFQATT, SNEGSKA (reference sequence). V shed 6 bases, J shed 1 base, and the junction held 7 bases outside the gene matches. The CDR3 spells CSALRREGTDTQYF. CDR3 nucleotide sequence: TGCAGTGCGTTACGACGGGAGGGCACAGATACGCAGTATTTT.

V and J are TRBV4-1 and TRBJ2-3, with 7 bases identical to TRBD2. Germline CDR1 is MGHRA and CDR2 is YSYEKL. The CDR3 spans 15 residues. V was pared by 5 bases and J by 8 bases, with 13 bases of the junction left unmatched. The CDR3 loop reads CASSAQGLGVGTQYF. Here the CDR3 DNA reads TGCGCCAGCAGCGCTCAAGGACTAGGGGTTGGTACGCAGTATTTT.

This chain joins TRBV21-1 and TRBJ1-6. TRBV21-1 is flagged as a pseudogene. The CDR3 has 16 amino acids. For the CDR3, the DNA is TGTGCCAGCAGCAAAGTAGTTAGGCAGGGCGTGGCACCCCTCCACTTT. Translated: CASSKVVRQGVAPLHF.

This clonotype was picked up many times. The J gene is TRBJ2-1, the V gene TRBV5-1; either TRBD1 or TRBD2 may supply D (5 bases each). The germline V gene has CDR1 SGHRS and CDR2 YFSETQ. V shed 6 bases and J shed 0 bases, with 7 bases lying between them. This CDR3 has 13 residues. CDR3 sequence reads: CASKGSSYNEQFF. Written as DNA, the CDR3 is TGCGCCAGCAAGGGGAGCTCCTACAATGAGCAGTTCTTC.

This clonotype showed up just a few times. J is TRBJ2-6 and V is TRBV3-1; no reliable D call. The CDR3 extends over 16 amino acids. Germline assignment: CDR1 LGHDT and CDR2 YNNKEL (reference sequence). V lost 4 bases, J lost 1 base, and 11 bases lay in between. Here the CDR3 reads CASSRRTFSGANVLTF. The CDR3, as DNA: TGTGCCAGCAGCCGTCGGACCTTTTCTGGGGCCAACGTCCTGACTTTC.

A few counts support this clonotype. The chain combines TRBV5-1 with TRBJ2-3; a weak D match, TRBD2 (6 bases). Looked up from germline, CDR1 is SGHRS and CDR2 is YFSETQ. The CDR3 totals 13 residues. V lost 7 bases, J lost 4 bases, and 13 bases lay in between. In DNA, the CDR3 is TGCGCCAGCCATGGCGGGGAGGCAGATACGCAGTATTTT. This encodes CASHGGEADTQYF.

The chain combines TRBV7-2 with TRBJ1-2, with 12 bases fitting TRBD1. This CDR3 is built from 15 residues. Germline loops: CDR1 SGHTA, CDR2 FQGNSA. V lost 3 bases and J lost 6; bases outside the gene matches: 5. CDR3 loop: CASSFSGQGADGYTF. The CDR3 DNA reads as TGTGCCAGCAGCTTTTCGGGACAGGGGGCAGATGGCTACACCTTC.

This clonotype turned up a few times. CDR3 sequence (DNA): TGTGCCAGCAGCTATCTAGCGGGAGTAGGAGAGACCCAGTACTTC. This gives the protein CASSYLAGVGETQYF. This chain uses TRBV12-3 or TRBV12-4 with TRBJ2-5; 10 positions match TRBD2. The CDR3 runs 15 residues. Germline trimming cut 6 bases from V and 4 bases from J; bases unmatched to any gene: 8.

This clonotype was recorded many times. V and J are TRBV12-3 or TRBV12-4 and TRBJ2-1; TRBD2 aligns across 8 bases. V dropped 3 bases and J dropped 3; count of bases not matched to a gene: 13. This CDR3 region has 18 residues. The CDR3 sequence: CASSFLLAAGNRYNEQFF. Written as DNA, the CDR3 is TGTGCCAGCAGTTTTTTACTAGCGGCCGGCAATCGCTACAATGAGCAGTTCTTC.